These 29 T cell receptor beta chains originate from one sample sequenced in a study of T cells in localized non-small cell lung cancer. Here immunoSEQ multiplex PCR was the method, and the copy in TCRdb shows in-frame clones only, minus some. The table lists roughly 89,000 clones, approximately 90% of them singletons. The sequenced sample was PBMCs, obtained before any cancer treatment. Receptors were obtained from a woman aged 40-69 years with stage II squamous cell lung carcinoma.

The chain joins TRBV9 to TRBJ2-2, with a tentative D call TRBD2 (6 bases). The V and J ends lost 2 bases and 5 bases respectively, with 13 bases between them. Germline V gene data show CDR1 as SGDLS and CDR2 as YYNGEE. The CDR3 covers 15 residues. The CDR3, as DNA: TGTGCCAGCAGCGTTTCAGGGAGGTGGACCGGGGAGCTGTTTTTT. It codes for CASSVSGRWTGELFF.

This sequence joins TRBV5-1 and TRBJ2-1, with unresolved D. The CDR3 covers 15 residues. V lost 4 bases, J lost 8 bases, and 19 bases lay in between. Germline lookup yields CDR1 SGHRS and CDR2 YFSETQ. The CDR3 protein is CASSRIASRIDEQFF. The CDR3 DNA is TGCGCCAGCAGCCGTATTGCCTCTAGGATCGATGAGCAGTTCTTC.

The V gene is TRBV7-9, the J gene TRBJ2-7, with D unresolved. CDR3 length: 13 amino acids. V gave up 5 bases and J gave up 0 bases, with 8 bases separating them. Germline V lookup: CDR1 SEHNR, CDR2 FQNEAQ (reference sequence). In DNA form, the CDR3 reads TGTGCCAGCAGCCCAATAAGCTCCTACGAGCAGTACTTC. Amino acids: CASSPISSYEQYF.

The chain carries TRBV7-9 and TRBJ1-5; TRBD1 agrees at 9 bases. The junction had 8 bases not matched to a gene; V was cut back by 4 bases and J by 7 bases. The CDR3 is 15 amino acids. Germline loops: CDR1 SEHNR, CDR2 FQNEAQ (reference sequence). CDR3 region: CASSSGTGLKQPQHF. The CDR3 region has the DNA TGTGCCAGCAGCTCCGGGACAGGGCTTAAGCAGCCCCAGCATTTT.

The rearrangement links TRBV7-9 to TRBJ1-2; D is perhaps TRBD1 (5 bases). Trimming cost V 0 bases and J 7 bases, with 15 bases left between them. This CDR3 is built from 15 residues. Germline V gene sequence: CDR1 SEHNR, CDR2 FQNEAQ (reference sequence). CDR3 sequence (DNA): TGTGCCAGCAGCTTAGCGCAGGGAAGCGTCCGTGGCTACACCTTC. Its protein product is CASSLAQGSVRGYTF.

V and J are TRBV29-1 and TRBJ2-3; D is unresolved. The CDR3 sequence is 13 residues long. Deletions cut 2 bases from V and 4 bases from J, with 10 bases between. Looked up from germline, CDR1 is SQVTM and CDR2 is ANQGSEA. CDR3 residues: CSVERASADTQYF. The CDR3 bases are TGCAGCGTTGAAAGGGCTAGTGCAGATACGCAGTATTTT.

The chain combines TRBV6-5 with TRBJ2-2, with TRBD1 identical over 7 bases. Germline V gene sequence: CDR1 MNHEY, CDR2 SVGAGI. The CDR3 consists of 16 residues. Trimming took 0 bases from V and 6 from J; bases not matched to a gene: 7. The chain's CDR3 is CASSYSDRVRSGELFF. CDR3 coding DNA: TGTGCCAGCAGTTACTCCGACAGGGTGAGATCCGGGGAGCTGTTTTTT.

The rearrangement uses TRBV15 and TRBJ1-1; 7 nucleotides agree with TRBD1. This CDR3 is 16 amino acids long. Unmatched junction bases numbered 6, after V lost 1 base and J lost 1 base. CDR1 and CDR2 from the germline V gene are LNHNV and YYDKDF (reference sequence). The CDR3 spells CATSRVHRGKNTEAFF. In nucleotides, the CDR3 is TGTGCCACCAGCAGAGTCCACAGGGGAAAGAACACTGAAGCTTTCTTT.

DNA for the CDR3: TGTGCCTGGAGTTGGGGGGAGGAAAAACTGTTTTTT. It translates to CAWSWGEEKLFF. The chain has TRBV30 and TRBJ1-4; maybe TRBD1 (5 bases). Trimming stripped 2 bases from V and 8 bases from J, with 9 bases between. CDR3 length: 12 amino acids. The germline V gene encodes CDR1 GTSNPN and CDR2 SVGIG (reference sequence). The entire variable domain, with the rest obtained from reference TRBV30 and TRBJ1-4, is as follows: SQTIHQWPATLVQPVGSPLSLECTVEGTSNPNLYWYRQAAGRGLQLLFYSVGIGQISSEVPQNLSASRPQDRQFILSSKKLLLSDSGFYLCAWSWGEEKLFFGSGTQLSVL.

The chain's CDR3 is CASSLGPGDLAFF. In DNA, the CDR3 is TGTGCCAGCAGCTTAGGACCGGGGGATCTAGCTTTCTTT. This rearrangement joins TRBV11-2 to TRBJ1-1; perhaps TRBD1 as D (5 bases). The V and J ends lost 1 base and 10 bases respectively, with 13 bases between them. CDR3 length: 13 residues. Germline V lookup: CDR1 SGHAT, CDR2 FQNNGV.

The CDR3 here is CASSTPSASPLHF. The CDR3 DNA is TGTGCCAGTAGTACCCCTAGTGCTTCACCCCTCCACTTT. The gene calls are TRBV19 and TRBJ1-6, with D hard to call. Germline CDR1 and CDR2: LNHDA and SQIVND (reference sequence). Deletions cut 4 bases from V and 9 bases from J, with 10 bases between. The CDR3 length is 13 residues.

The chain recombines TRBV29-1 with TRBJ2-1, with 8 bases identical to TRBD1. The trim removed 7 bases at V and 6 bases at J, leaving 11 bases unmatched. This CDR3 is built from 14 residues. Per germline, CDR1 SQVTM and CDR2 ANQGSEA. CDR3 protein: CSGSGGFGVNEQFF. The CDR3 DNA reads as TGCAGCGGCTCAGGGGGCTTTGGGGTCAATGAGCAGTTCTTC.

The chain links TRBV19 to TRBJ2-7; D uncertain. This CDR3 has 15 residues. CDR1 and CDR2 from the germline V gene are LNHDA and SQIVND (reference sequence). Trimming cost V 3 bases and J 5 bases, with 17 bases left between them. Here the CDR3 reads CASSMSWNPMDEQYF. In DNA, the CDR3 is TGTGCCAGTAGTATGTCCTGGAACCCTATGGACGAGCAGTACTTC.

This CDR3 is CASTQGGGNQPQHF. The CDR3 region has the DNA TGTGCCAGCACCCAGGGTGGCGGCAATCAGCCCCAGCATTTT. The chain links TRBV6-1 to TRBJ1-5; D perhaps matches TRBD1 (5 bases). Per the germline V gene, CDR1 is MNHNS and CDR2 is SASEGT. The CDR3 loop spans 14 amino acids. The V end lost 7 bases, the J end lost 2 bases, and 12 bases lay between the germline ends.

This chain links TRBV15 with TRBJ2-2; D call uncertain. The V gene's germline CDR1 is LNHNV and CDR2 YYDKDF (reference sequence). The CDR3 covers 13 residues. The germline V and J ends were trimmed by 0 bases and 7 bases, with 6 bases remaining between them. CDR3 nucleotides: TGTGCCACCAGCAGAGATGCCGACGGGGAGCTGTTTTTT. Translated, it gives CATSRDADGELFF.

The chain employs TRBV28 and TRBJ1-1, with 7 bases matching TRBD1. This CDR3 is 15 amino acids long. V lost 2 bases to trimming and J lost 4 bases; unmatched junction nucleotides: 7. Germline values: CDR1 MDHEN, CDR2 SYDVKM. CDR3 in DNA: TGTGCCAGCAGTTTAAAGCCAGGGGGGGGCACTGAAGCTTTCTTT. Translation gives CASSLKPGGGTEAFF.

This chain uses TRBV19 with TRBJ1-5; D call uncertain. Germline V gene data show CDR1 as LNHDA and CDR2 as SQIVND (reference sequence). Trimming pared 3 bases from V and 6 bases from J, leaving 12 bases between. This CDR3 has 14 amino acids. The CDR3 here is CASSIKGLTQPQHF. CDR3 DNA: TGTGCCAGTAGTATTAAAGGGCTGACTCAGCCCCAGCATTTT.

The genes are TRBV5-1 and TRBJ1-2, with D hard to call. The CDR3 sequence is 13 residues long. The V end lost 0 bases, the J end lost 5 bases, and 8 bases lay between the germline ends. In germline, CDR1 is SGHRS, CDR2 YFSETQ. In nucleotides, the CDR3 is TGCGCCAGCAGCTTGGATAGGGTATATGGCTACACCTTC. It specifies CASSLDRVYGYTF.

J is TRBJ2-7 and V is TRBV27; D ambiguous. This CDR3 spans 13 amino acids. Trimming removed 4 bases from V and 0 bases from J, with 7 bases in between. The germline gives CDR1 MNHEY, CDR2 SMNVEV (reference sequence). The CDR3 region is CASSYPGSYEQYF. DNA of the CDR3: TGTGCCAGCAGTTACCCAGGCTCCTACGAGCAGTACTTC.

This clone has only one observation. The V gene is TRBV19, the J gene TRBJ1-5; D not resolved. This CDR3 comprises 14 residues. Germline CDR1 reads LNHDA; CDR2 reads SQIVND (reference sequence). The V and J ends lost 3 bases and 2 bases respectively, with 8 bases between them. As DNA, the CDR3 is TGTGCCAGTAGTATTCAGGTGGGCAATCAGCCCCAGCATTTT. Translation: CASSIQVGNQPQHF. The whole variable domain, remainder taken from reference TRBV19 and TRBJ1-5, is DGGITQSPKYLFRKEGQNVTLSCEQNLNHDAMYWYRQDPGQGLRLIYYSQIVNDFQKGDIAEGYSVSREKKESFPLTVTSAQKNPTAFYLCASSIQVGNQPQHFGDGTRLSIL.

The genes are TRBV11-2 and TRBJ2-7, with 7 bases identical to TRBD2. Germline V gene sequence: CDR1 SGHAT, CDR2 FQNNGV. V gave up 2 bases and J gave up 4 bases; unmatched junction bases: 8. This CDR3 has 15 residues. The CDR3 sequence is CASSLWEGHGYEQYF. CDR3 DNA: TGTGCCAGCAGCTTATGGGAGGGGCACGGATACGAGCAGTACTTC.

The CDR3 spells CASLTSGSTEQYF. CDR3 bases: TGTGCCAGCCTCACTAGCGGGAGCACCGAGCAGTACTTC. The chain is built from TRBV6-1 and TRBJ2-7; 11 bases line up with TRBD2. From germline, CDR1 is MNHNS and CDR2 SASEGT. There are 13 residues in the CDR3. J gave up 6 bases and V 8 bases, and 6 bases lay outside the gene matches.

This sequence joins TRBV5-4 and TRBJ2-7; 9 nucleotides match TRBD2. The CDR3 sequence is 14 residues long. The trim removed 4 bases at V and 2 bases at J, leaving 4 bases unmatched. CDR1 SGHNT and CDR2 YYREEE come from the germline V gene (reference sequence). CDR3 loop: CASSRLAEPYEQYF. The CDR3 nucleotides read TGTGCCAGCAGCCGACTAGCGGAACCCTACGAGCAGTACTTC.

This clone was detected only once. The chain carries TRBV15 and TRBJ2-2; unclear D gene. V lost 4 bases and J 5 bases, leaving 8 bases between the germline ends. This CDR3 has 13 residues. Per the germline V gene, CDR1 is LNHNV and CDR2 is YYDKDF (reference sequence). In DNA, the CDR3 is TGTGCCACCAGCAAGACGGATACCGGGGAGCTGTTTTTT. It specifies CATSKTDTGELFF.

CDR3 coding DNA: TGTGCCTGGAGTCAAACAACAACCACCTATGGCTACACCTTC. Translation: CAWSQTTTTYGYTF. This rearrangement joins TRBV30 to TRBJ1-2, with D uncertain. The CDR3 covers 14 residues. With 2 bases removed from V and 4 bases from J, the gap between germline ends came to 14 bases. Looked up from germline, CDR1 is GTSNPN and CDR2 is SVGIG (reference sequence).

The rearrangement joins TRBV25-1 to TRBJ1-2; D is uncertain. The germline V and J ends were trimmed by 6 bases and 1 base, with 9 bases remaining between them. The V gene's germline CDR1 is MGHDK and CDR2 SYGVNS. CDR3 size: 13 residues. In nucleotides, the CDR3 is TGTGCCAGCAGGGGGTGGGATAACTATGGCTACACCTTC. Encoded protein: CASRGWDNYGYTF.

This clone was seen more than once but under ten times. V usage is TRBV6-4 and J usage is TRBJ2-6, with 10 bases fitting TRBD2. V shed 5 bases and J 0 bases; nucleotides not matched to a gene: 4. This CDR3 comprises 17 residues. Germline lookup yields CDR1 MRHNA and CDR2 SNTAGT. CDR3 region: CASSRLAGDSGANVLTF. Written as DNA, the CDR3 is TGTGCCAGCAGTCGACTAGCGGGTGACTCTGGGGCCAACGTCCTGACTTTC.

The chain joins TRBV7-7 to TRBJ2-1, with TRBD1 as a possible D gene (5 bases). The CDR3 spans 14 residues. The ends were cut back, 2 bases at V and 5 bases at J, with 10 bases in the middle. Germline V CDR1 and CDR2: SSHAT, FNYEAQ (reference sequence). CDR3 nucleotide sequence: TGTGCCAGCAGCTTATCCAGGGTTAACAATGAGCAGTTCTTC. Amino acids: CASSLSRVNNEQFF.

The chain uses TRBV29-1 and TRBJ2-3; D perhaps matches TRBD2 (6 bases). V lost 4 bases and J lost 6, with 11 bases in between. Germline loops: CDR1 SQVTM, CDR2 ANQGSEA. This CDR3 spans 12 amino acids. The CDR3 here is CSVAGGMDTQYF. The CDR3 region has the DNA TGCAGCGTTGCTGGGGGGATGGATACGCAGTATTTT.